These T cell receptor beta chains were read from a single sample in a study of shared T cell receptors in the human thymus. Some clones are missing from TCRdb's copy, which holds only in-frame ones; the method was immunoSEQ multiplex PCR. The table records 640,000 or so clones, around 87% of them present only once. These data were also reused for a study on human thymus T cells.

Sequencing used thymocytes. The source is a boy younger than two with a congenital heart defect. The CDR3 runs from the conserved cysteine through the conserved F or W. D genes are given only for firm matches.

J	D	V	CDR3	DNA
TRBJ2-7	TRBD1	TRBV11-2	CASSFGRDRGYEQYF	TGTGCCAGCAGCTTCGGCCGGGACAGGGGTTACGAGCAGTACTTC
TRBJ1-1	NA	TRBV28	CASSCFGRPQNTEAFF	TGTGCCAGCAGTTGTTTTGGCAGGCCGCAGAACACTGAAGCTTTCTTT
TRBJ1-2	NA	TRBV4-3	CASSQDIFGVAFPYGYTF	TGCGCCAGCAGCCAAGATATTTTCGGGGTAGCCTTTCCCTATGGCTACACCTTC
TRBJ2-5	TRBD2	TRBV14	CASSHTPGLAGEIKQETQYF	TGTGCCAGCAGCCACACACCGGGACTAGCGGGCGAGATTAAACAAGAGACCCAGTACTTC
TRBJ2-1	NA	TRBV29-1	CSVERGDNEQFF	TGCAGCGTTGAGCGGGGTGACAATGAGCAGTTCTTC
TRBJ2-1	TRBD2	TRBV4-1	CASSQVPLATSSYNEQFF	TGCGCCAGCAGCCAAGTCCCACTAGCGACGAGCTCCTACAATGAGCAGTTCTTC
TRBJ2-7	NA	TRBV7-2	CASSPRGSSSYEQYF	TGTGCCAGCAGCCCTAGAGGCTCAAGCTCCTACGAGCAGTACTTC
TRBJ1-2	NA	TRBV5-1	CASSSTGFYGYTF	TGCGCCAGCAGCTCCACAGGGTTCTATGGCTACACCTTC
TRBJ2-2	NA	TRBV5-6	CASSLAIGGRTGELFF	TGTGCCAGCAGCTTGGCCATCGGTGGTCGGACCGGGGAGCTGTTTTTT
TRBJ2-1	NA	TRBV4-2	CASSPTGRAYNEQFF	TGTGCCAGCAGCCCTACAGGGAGGGCCTACAATGAGCAGTTCTTC
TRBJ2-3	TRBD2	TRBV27	CASSFTRPRHRTSGRIDTQYF	TGTGCCAGCAGTTTCACCCGTCCGCGGCATAGGACTAGCGGGAGGATAGATACGCAGTATTTT
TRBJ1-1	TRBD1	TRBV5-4	CASRGTGYRNTEAFF	TGTGCCAGCAGGGGGACAGGTTATAGGAACACTGAAGCTTTCTTT
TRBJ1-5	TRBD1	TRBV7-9	CASSLQGQGSDQPQHF	TGTGCCAGCAGCCTTCAGGGACAGGGGTCCGATCAGCCCCAGCATTTT
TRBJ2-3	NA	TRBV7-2	CASSSRRGSTDTQYF	TGTGCCAGCAGCTCCAGACGGGGGAGCACAGATACGCAGTATTTT
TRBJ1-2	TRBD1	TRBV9	CASSVPGQELIYGYTF	TGTGCCAGCAGCGTGCCCGGACAGGAGCTCATCTATGGCTACACCTTC
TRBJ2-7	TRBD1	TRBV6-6	CASSTGVYEQYF	TGTGCCAGCAGTACAGGGGTCTACGAGCAGTACTTC
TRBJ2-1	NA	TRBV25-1	CASSDLEGWYNEQFF	TGTGCCAGCAGTGATTTGGAGGGCTGGTACAATGAGCAGTTCTTC